Sequencing of this TCR beta chain was carried out in a study of cytomegalovirus exposure and HLA in healthy donors. At the level of the study: From 170 million or so T cells, an earlier analysis saw 120 million or so unique TCR beta sequences. Study conclusions and caveats: What a later analysis reportedly showed was that an Asian-associated ancestry cluster had fewer N-insertions than the roughly 720-donor mean. The likely explanation for a cluster of highly shared sequence variants was sequencing artifact.

The PCR used 60 Vbeta and 13 Jbeta primers. Study processing details: There were about 80 million unique TCR beta chains by a later count, and about 12 million of them were shared. The protocol was immunoSEQ multiplex PCR, while the TCRdb copy is restricted to in-frame clones and leaves out a portion. V and J calls and clone size are as listed in that table; D and trimming were resolved from the DNA. The sample shows about 190,000 clones, approximately 80% of them seen only once. Germline V lookup: CDR1 SGHAT, CDR2 FQNNGV. Trimming left V 6 bases short and J 0 bases short, with 21 bases between. CDR3 size: 17 residues. This clone was seen once. Its antigen is unidentified.

The clonotype originates from a male donor in good health and CMV-seronegative. The V call is TRBV11-2, the J call TRBJ2-7; tentatively, D is TRBD1 (5 bases). Sequencing was performed on PBMCs. The CDR3 DNA reads as TGTGCCAGCAGTCTACTTTTGCGTGGGGCGAGCTCCTACGAGCAGTACTTC. It specifies CASSLLLRGASSYEQYF.